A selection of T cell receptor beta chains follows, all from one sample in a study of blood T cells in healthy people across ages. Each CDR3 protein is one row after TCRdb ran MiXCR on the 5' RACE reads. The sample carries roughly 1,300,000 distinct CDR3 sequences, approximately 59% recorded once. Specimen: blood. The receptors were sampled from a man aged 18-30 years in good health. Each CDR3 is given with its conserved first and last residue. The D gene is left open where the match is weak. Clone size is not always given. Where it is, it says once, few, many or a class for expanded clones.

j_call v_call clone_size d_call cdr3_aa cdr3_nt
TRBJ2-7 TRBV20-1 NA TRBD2 CSARGGGWGSYEQYF TGCAGTGCTAGAGGGGGGGGATGGGGATCCTATGAGCAGTACTTC
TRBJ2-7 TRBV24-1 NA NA CATSDPPRTEYEQYF TGTGCCACCAGTGATCCCCCTAGGACAGAGTACGAGCAGTACTTC
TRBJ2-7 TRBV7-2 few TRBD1 CASSSWTGLNEQYF TGTGCCAGCAGCTCTTGGACAGGGCTCAACGAGCAGTACTTC
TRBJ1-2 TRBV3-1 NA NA CASSQDQGRLAYTF TGTGCCAGCAGCCAAGATCAGGGCCGTCTAGCCTACACCTTC
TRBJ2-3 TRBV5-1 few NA CASSFRAPSTDTQYF TGCGCCAGCAGCTTCCGGGCTCCTAGCACAGATACGCAGTATTTT
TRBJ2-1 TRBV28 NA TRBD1 CASSLVGTEYNEQFF TGTGCCAGCAGTTTAGTAGGGACAGAGTACAATGAGCAGTTCTTC
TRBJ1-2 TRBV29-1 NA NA CSVELGVQGHYGYTF TGCAGCGTTGAATTGGGGGTACAAGGCCACTATGGCTACACCTTC
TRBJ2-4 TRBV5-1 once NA CASSREWGNIQYF TGCGCCAGCAGCCGGGAATGGGGGAACATTCAGTACTTC
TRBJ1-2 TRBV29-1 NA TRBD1 CSVDNRGHGYTF TGCAGCGTTGACAACAGGGGGCATGGCTACACCTTC
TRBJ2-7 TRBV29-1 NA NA CSVGGGLYNEQYF TGCAGCGTTGGGGGGGGCCTCTACAATGAGCAGTACTTC
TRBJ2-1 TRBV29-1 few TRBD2 CSVRTSGGAWDNEQFF TGCAGCGTGAGGACTAGCGGGGGGGCCTGGGACAATGAGCAGTTCTTC
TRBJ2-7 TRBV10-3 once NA CAISGGAEERYEQYF TGTGCCATCAGTGGCGGGGCCGAGGAACGGTACGAGCAGTACTTC
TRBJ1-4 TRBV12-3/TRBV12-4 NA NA CASREAGPTNEKLFF TGTGCCAGCAGGGAGGCGGGACCAACTAATGAAAAACTGTTTTTT
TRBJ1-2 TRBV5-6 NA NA CASKEGANYGYTF TGTGCCAGCAAGGAGGGCGCTAACTATGGCTACACCTTC
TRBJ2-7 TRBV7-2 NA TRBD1 CASSLQGLSRYEQYF TGTGCCAGCAGCCTACAGGGGCTTAGTCGCTACGAGCAGTACTTC
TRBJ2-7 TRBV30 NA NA CAWSADNSYEQYF TGTGCCTGGAGCGCGGACAACTCCTACGAGCAGTACTTC
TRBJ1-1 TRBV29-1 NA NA CSVARTENTEAFF TGCAGCGTCGCGCGAACAGAGAACACTGAAGCTTTCTTT
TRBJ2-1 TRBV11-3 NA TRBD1 CASSLTGTDNEQFF TGTGCCAGCAGCTTGACTGGGACAGACAATGAGCAGTTCTTC
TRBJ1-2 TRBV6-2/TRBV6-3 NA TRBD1 CASSYSQGANYGYTF TGTGCCAGCAGTTACTCACAGGGGGCGAACTATGGCTACACCTTC
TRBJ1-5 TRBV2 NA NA CASTAFRQINQPQHF TGTGCCAGCACGGCTTTTAGACAGATCAATCAGCCCCAGCATTTT
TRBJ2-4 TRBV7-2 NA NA CASSLARPQGQYF TGTGCCAGCAGCTTAGCGCGACCACAGGGCCAGTACTTC
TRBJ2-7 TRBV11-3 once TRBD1 CASSITTGGFSYEQYF TGTGCCAGCAGCATCACGACAGGGGGCTTTTCCTACGAGCAGTACTTC
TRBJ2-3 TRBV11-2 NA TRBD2 CASSSGGIPDTQYF TGTGCCAGCAGCTCGGGAGGGATCCCAGATACGCAGTATTTT
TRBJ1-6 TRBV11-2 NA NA CASSDQGFNSPLHF TGTGCCAGCAGTGATCAGGGATTCAATTCACCCCTCCACTTT
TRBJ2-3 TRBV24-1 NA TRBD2 CATSLQRGATDTQYF TGTGCCACCAGTCTCCAGCGGGGGGCCACAGATACGCAGTATTTT
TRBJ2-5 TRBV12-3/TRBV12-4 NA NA CASTRGARETQYF TGTGCCAGCACACGGGGGGCGAGGGAGACCCAGTACTTC
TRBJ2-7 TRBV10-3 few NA CAISETRLGEQYF TGTGCCATCAGTGAGACTAGGCTGGGCGAGCAGTACTTC
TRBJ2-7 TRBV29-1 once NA CSVEGYGAYNEQYF TGCAGCGTTGAGGGGTACGGGGCCTACAATGAGCAGTACTTC
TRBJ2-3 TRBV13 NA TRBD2 CASSFPTSGSLTDTQYF TGTGCCAGCAGCTTTCCGACTAGCGGGAGTCTCACAGATACGCAGTATTTT
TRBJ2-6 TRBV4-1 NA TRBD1 CASSQPTGMAGANVLTF TGCGCCAGCAGCCAACCGACAGGGATGGCTGGGGCCAACGTCCTGACTTTC
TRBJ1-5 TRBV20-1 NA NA CSASDDPAGNQPQHF TGCAGTGCTAGTGACGACCCGGCCGGTAATCAGCCCCAGCATTTT
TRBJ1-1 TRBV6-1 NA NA CASMRAGGYEAFF TGTGCCAGCATGAGGGCGGGAGGATATGAAGCTTTCTTT
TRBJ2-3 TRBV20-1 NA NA CSVNPGRSTDTQYF TGCAGTGTAAATCCGGGACGGAGCACAGATACGCAGTATTTT
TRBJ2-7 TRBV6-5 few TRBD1 CASMQGASYEQYF TGTGCCAGCATGCAGGGGGCGAGCTACGAGCAGTACTTC
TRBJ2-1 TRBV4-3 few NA CASSQAGRTSGAAFF TGCGCCAGCAGCCAAGCGGGAAGAACCTCTGGCGCCGCGTTCTTC
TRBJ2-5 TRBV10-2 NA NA CASSDTGWGETQYF TGCGCCAGCAGTGATACAGGTTGGGGAGAGACCCAGTACTTC
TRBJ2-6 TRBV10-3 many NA CAISDSGANVLTF TGTGCCATCAGTGACTCTGGGGCCAACGTCCTGACTTTC
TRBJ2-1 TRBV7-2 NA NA CASSLIGTSLNMVQFF TGTGCCAGCAGCTTAATCGGGACATCCCTGAATATGGTGCAGTTCTTC
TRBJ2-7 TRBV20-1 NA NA CSARDLIGAYEQYF TGCAGTGCTAGAGATCTGATAGGGGCCTACGAGCAGTACTTC
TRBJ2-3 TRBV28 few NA CASSLRSNTQYF TGTGCCAGCAGTTTGCGTTCAAATACGCAGTATTTT
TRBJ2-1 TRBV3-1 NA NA CASSLTRGFGDNEQFF TGTGCCAGCAGCCTTACGAGGGGTTTTGGGGACAATGAGCAGTTCTTC
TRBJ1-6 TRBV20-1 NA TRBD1 CSAGGDRGQSPLHF TGCAGTGCCGGGGGGGACAGGGGGCAGTCACCCCTCCACTTT
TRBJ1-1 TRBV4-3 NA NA CASSPTLNTEAFF TGTGCCAGCTCACCTACACTGAACACTGAAGCTTTCTTT
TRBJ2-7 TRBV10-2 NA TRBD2 CASSDLGGNTYEQYF TGCGCCAGCAGTGATCTCGGGGGGAACACCTACGAGCAGTACTTC
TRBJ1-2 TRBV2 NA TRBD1 CASSETGTATTNYGYTF TGTGCCAGCAGTGAGACCGGGACAGCGACAACTAACTATGGCTACACCTTC
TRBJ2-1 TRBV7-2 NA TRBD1 CASSLRARGQGENEQFF TGTGCCAGCAGCTTAAGGGCTCGCGGACAGGGCGAGAATGAGCAGTTCTTC
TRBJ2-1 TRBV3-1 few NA CASSQDFTLYNEQFF TGTGCCAGCAGCCAAGATTTCACCCTCTACAATGAGCAGTTCTTC
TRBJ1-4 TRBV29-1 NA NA CSVVLGGQSLLFF TGCAGCGTTGTTTTAGGCGGACAGTCGCTTCTGTTTTTT
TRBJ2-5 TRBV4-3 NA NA CASSQGTGPETQYF TGCGCCAGCAGCCAAGGCACAGGGCCAGAGACCCAGTACTTC
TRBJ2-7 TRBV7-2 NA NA CASSSLGRIGEQYF TGTGCCAGCAGCTCCTTAGGGCGGATCGGCGAGCAGTACTTC
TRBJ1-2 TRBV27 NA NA CASSPWTEANYGYTF TGTGCCAGCAGTCCCTGGACGGAGGCTAACTATGGCTACACCTTC
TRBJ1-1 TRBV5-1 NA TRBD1 CASSITGGSTEAFF TGCGCCAGCAGTATAACAGGGGGCTCGACTGAAGCTTTCTTT
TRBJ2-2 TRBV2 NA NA CASILGPTRDTGELFF TGTGCCAGCATTCTAGGGCCTACTAGGGACACCGGGGAGCTGTTTTTT
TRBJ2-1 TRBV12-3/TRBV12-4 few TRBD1 CASTNDRADEQFF TGTGCCAGCACTAATGACAGGGCGGATGAGCAGTTCTTC
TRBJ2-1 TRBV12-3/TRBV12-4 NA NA CASSFETVLKQFF TGTGCCAGCAGTTTCGAGACCGTCCTCAAGCAGTTCTTC
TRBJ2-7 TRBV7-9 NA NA CASSLARGTGYEQYF TGTGCCAGCAGCTTAGCCCGCGGGACGGGGTACGAGCAGTACTTC